These 19 T cell receptor beta chains came from one sample sequenced in a study of beta chain features in type 1 diabetes. The entirety of the isolated RNA underwent reverse transcription, so expressed TCRB transcripts were sequenced. The data were produced by immunoSEQ multiplex PCR, yet TCRdb's version contains in-frame clones alone and is incomplete. The sample lists 600,000 or so clones; more than 12% were seen once. Broader study findings: A moderate, significant TCRB CDR3 shortening appeared in type 1 diabetes across four CD4+ subsets.

Their specific antigens are unknown. The sequenced sample consisted of naive CD4+ T cells from blood. The receptors come from a man younger than 35 with type 1 diabetes.

The rearrangement links TRBV29-1 to TRBJ1-2; D ambiguous. Germline V gene lookup returns CDR1 SQVTM and CDR2 ANQGSEA. Trimming removed 1 base at V and 8 bases at J, with 11 bases between. The length of the CDR3 is 12 residues. CDR3 loop: CSVEAVAGGYTF. Here the CDR3 DNA reads TGCAGCGTTGAAGCCGTGGCGGGCGGCTACACCTTC.

This clone was seen only a few times. This chain links TRBV10-3 with TRBJ2-1; D remains ambiguous. V gave up 4 bases and J gave up 5 bases, with 9 bases separating them. Per the germline V gene, CDR1 is ENHRY and CDR2 is SYGVKD. The CDR3 totals 13 residues. The CDR3 here is CAISANTDNEQFF. CDR3 bases: TGTGCCATCAGTGCTAACACTGACAATGAGCAGTTCTTC.

This clone was seen more than once but under ten times. V gene TRBV11-2 combines with J gene TRBJ2-1; D not certain. V dropped 1 base and J dropped 5 bases, with 9 bases sitting between them. This CDR3 contains 14 residues. Germline CDR1 and CDR2: SGHAT and FQNNGV. CDR3 sequence: CASSLVANDNEQFF. The CDR3 region has the DNA TGTGCCAGCAGCTTAGTGGCAAACGACAATGAGCAGTTCTTC.

The gene calls are TRBV4-3 and TRBJ1-1; D unresolved. Germline CDR1 reads LGHNA; CDR2 reads YSLEER. V was clipped by 4 bases and J by 1 base, with 16 bases between them. This CDR3 is 16 amino acids long. For the CDR3, the DNA is TGCGCCAGCAGCCCCAGTTCGGGGTTGGGGAACACTGAAGCTTTCTTT. Translation: CASSPSSGLGNTEAFF.

This chain connects TRBV11-2 to TRBJ1-4; D unresolved. There are 13 residues in the CDR3. CDR1 and CDR2 from the germline V gene are SGHAT and FQNNGV. V was trimmed by 7 bases and J by 8 bases, leaving 14 bases between them. This chain's CDR3 is CASTSRPGEKLFF. DNA for the CDR3: TGTGCCAGCACCTCCCGACCTGGCGAAAAACTGTTTTTT. The variable domain in full, with the rest retrieved from reference TRBV11-2 and TRBJ1-4, is EAGVAQSPRYKIIEKRQSVAFWCNPISGHATLYWYQQILGQGPKLLIQFQNNGVVDDSQLPKDRFSAERLKGVDSTLKIQPAKLEDSAVYLCASTSRPGEKLFFGSGTQLSVL.

This clone came up a few times. This rearrangement joins TRBV7-9 to TRBJ1-6; TRBD1 matches at 11 bases. With V trimmed by 5 bases and J by 7 bases, 10 bases remained unmatched. Germline V lookup: CDR1 SEHNR, CDR2 FQNEAQ (reference sequence). This CDR3 is built from 17 residues. The CDR3 bases are TGTGCCAGCAGCCGTGACGCCGGACAGGGGGCCAATTCACCCCTCCACTTT. It codes for CASSRDAGQGANSPLHF.

V usage is TRBV10-3 and J usage is TRBJ2-2, with D possibly matching TRBD1 (6 bases). This CDR3 contains 12 residues. The V gene's germline CDR1 is ENHRY and CDR2 SYGVKD. V was cut by 3 bases and J by 7 bases, with 6 bases left in between. CDR3 in amino acids: CAISDRGGELFF. In nucleotides, the CDR3 is TGTGCCATCAGTGACAGGGGCGGGGAGCTGTTTTTT.

The chain has TRBV10-3 and TRBJ1-2, with TRBD1 matching 12 bases. The CDR3 contains 13 residues. Germline CDR1 reads ENHRY; CDR2 reads SYGVKD. V shed 8 bases and J 8 bases; nucleotides not matched to a gene: 6. CDR3 amino acids: CAIGGQGANGYTF. The CDR3 bases are TGTGCCATCGGGGGACAGGGGGCTAACGGCTACACCTTC.

V usage is TRBV6-6 and J usage is TRBJ1-5; TRBD1 might be the D (6 bases). V lost 7 bases, J lost 6 bases, and 10 bases lay in between. Per the germline V gene, CDR1 is MNHNY and CDR2 is SVGAGI (reference sequence). This CDR3 is 12 amino acids long. CDR3 loop: CASTAGAQPQHF. CDR3 sequence (DNA): TGTGCCAGCACAGCGGGGGCTCAGCCCCAGCATTTT.

The rearrangement links TRBV5-1 to TRBJ1-2, with 8 bases that match TRBD1. CDR1 and CDR2 (germline): SGHRS, YFSETQ. The trim removed 4 bases at V and 4 bases at J, leaving 6 bases unmatched. The CDR3 spans 14 residues. The CDR3 bases are TGCGCCAGCAGCCCACAGGGGGAAGGCTATGGCTACACCTTC. Translation gives CASSPQGEGYGYTF.

A few counts support this clone. This chain joins TRBV6-5 and TRBJ2-6; TRBD2 is a possible D gene (5 bases). The V end lost 10 bases, the J end lost 0 bases, and 10 bases lay between the germline ends. The CDR3 is 14 residues long. The germline CDR1 and CDR2 sequences are MNHEY and SVGAGI. DNA of the CDR3: TGTGCCACCAACGGACTCTCTGGGGCCAACGTCCTGACTTTC. Translating gives CATNGLSGANVLTF.

This clone occurred a few times. The J gene is TRBJ1-1, the V gene TRBV6-5; weak D call: TRBD1 (5 bases). This CDR3 is built from 14 residues. Deletions cut 5 bases from V and 4 bases from J, with 14 bases between. The germline CDR1 and CDR2 sequences are MNHEY and SVGAGI. The CDR3 DNA sequence: TGTGCCAGCAGTCTACTTCAGACAGCCACTGAAGCTTTCTTT. It encodes CASSLLQTATEAFF.

This clone has just a few counts. CDR3 in DNA: TGTGCCAGCAGTGTAGGCAGAAACTATGGCTACACCTTC. Translation: CASSVGRNYGYTF. This chain uses TRBV2 with TRBJ1-2; D is ambiguous. CDR3 length equals 13 residues. The V end was cut by 4 bases, the J end by 2 bases, with 8 bases between. The germline gives CDR1 SNHLY, CDR2 FYNNEI.

This clone was recorded a few times. The chain couples TRBV30 to TRBJ1-3; D unclear. Germline V CDR1 and CDR2: GTSNPN, SVGIG (reference sequence). The CDR3 runs to 12 residues. V was clipped by 4 bases and J by 4 bases, with 8 bases between them. In nucleotides, the CDR3 is TGTGCCTGGATCACAGCAGGAAACACCATATATTTT. It translates to CAWITAGNTIYF.

This clone was found a few times. The sample contains more than one DNA sequence encoding this CDR3. The chain couples TRBV9 to TRBJ1-4; 10 nucleotides line up with TRBD1. Germline V gives CDR1 SGDLS, CDR2 YYNGEE. The CDR3 covers 14 residues. With 2 bases clipped from V and 7 bases from J, the junction kept 2 bases outside the gene matches. CDR3 nucleotide sequence: TGTGCCAGCAGCGTGGGACAGGGGCGTGAAAAACTGTTTTTT. It is translated as CASSVGQGREKLFF.

This clone was seen a handful of times. This chain links TRBV4-3 with TRBJ2-4; TRBD1 agrees at 8 bases. Germline CDR1 reads LGHNA; CDR2 reads YSLEER. Losses at the gene ends were 3 bases for V and 9 bases for J; bases not matched to a gene: 4. This CDR3 contains 13 residues. The CDR3 bases are TGCGCCAGCAGCCAGGACAGGGAAGCCATTCAGTACTTC. It translates to CASSQDREAIQYF.

The chain uses TRBV19 and TRBJ2-4; D is possibly TRBD2 (6 bases). The CDR3 is 14 residues long. From germline, CDR1 is LNHDA and CDR2 SQIVND (reference sequence). Trimming stripped 4 bases from V and 6 bases from J, with 13 bases between. The CDR3 DNA reads TGTGCCAGTAGTAGCAGCCCAGCGGGAAACATTCAGTACTTC. Its protein is CASSSSPAGNIQYF.

This clone showed up just a few times. The chain joins TRBV28 to TRBJ2-7; no clear D. The V gene lost 6 bases and the J gene lost 6 bases, with 12 bases spanning the gap. This CDR3 is built from 12 residues. Germline CDR1 is MDHEN and CDR2 is SYDVKM. The CDR3 spells CASRSSFGEQYF. The CDR3 nucleotides are TGTGCCAGCAGATCCTCCTTTGGCGAGCAGTACTTC.

This chain connects TRBV28 to TRBJ2-7; no clear D gene. Germline CDR1 is MDHEN and CDR2 is SYDVKM. The CDR3 extends over 11 amino acids. V lost 3 bases and J 5 bases, leaving 5 bases between the germline ends. The chain's CDR3 is CASSFRHEQYF. The CDR3 DNA sequence: TGTGCCAGCAGTTTTAGGCACGAGCAGTACTTC.